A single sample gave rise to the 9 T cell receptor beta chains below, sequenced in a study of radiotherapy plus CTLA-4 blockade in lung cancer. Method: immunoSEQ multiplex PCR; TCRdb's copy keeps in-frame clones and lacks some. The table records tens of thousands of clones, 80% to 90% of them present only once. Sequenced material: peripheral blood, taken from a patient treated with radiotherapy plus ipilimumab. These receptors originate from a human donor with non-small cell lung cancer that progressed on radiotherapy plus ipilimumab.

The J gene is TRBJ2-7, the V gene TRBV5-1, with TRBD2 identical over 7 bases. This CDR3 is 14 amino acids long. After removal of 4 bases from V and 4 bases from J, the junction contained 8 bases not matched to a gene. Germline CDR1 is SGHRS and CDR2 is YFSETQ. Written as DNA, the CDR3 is TGCGCCAGCAGCGGAGGACTAGATCGTTACGAGCAGTACTTC. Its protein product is CASSGGLDRYEQYF.

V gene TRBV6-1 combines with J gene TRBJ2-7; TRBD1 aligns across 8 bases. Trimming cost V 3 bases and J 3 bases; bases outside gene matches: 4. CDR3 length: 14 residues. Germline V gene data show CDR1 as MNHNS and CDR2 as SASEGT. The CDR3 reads CASSDRGRGYEQYF. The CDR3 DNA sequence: TGTGCCAGCAGTGACAGGGGGCGAGGCTACGAGCAGTACTTC.

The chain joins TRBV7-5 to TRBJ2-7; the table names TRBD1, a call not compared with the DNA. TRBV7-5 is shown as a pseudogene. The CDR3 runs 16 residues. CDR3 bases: TGTGCCAGAAGCTTAGAAACGGGCCAGGGTGCTTACGAGCAGTACTTC. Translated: CARSLETGQGAYEQYF.

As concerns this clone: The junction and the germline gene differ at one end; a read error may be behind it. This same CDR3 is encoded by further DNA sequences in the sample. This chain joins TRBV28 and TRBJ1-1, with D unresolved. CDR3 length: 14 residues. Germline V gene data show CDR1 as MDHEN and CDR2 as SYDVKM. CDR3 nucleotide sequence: TGTGCCAGCAGCCCCCCACGCGGGATCACTGAGGCTTTCTTT. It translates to CASSPPRGITEAFF.

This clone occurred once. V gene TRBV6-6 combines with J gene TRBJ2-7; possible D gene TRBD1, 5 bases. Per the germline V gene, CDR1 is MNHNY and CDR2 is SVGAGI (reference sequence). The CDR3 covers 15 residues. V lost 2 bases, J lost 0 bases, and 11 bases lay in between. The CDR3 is CASSYRVDSSYEQYF. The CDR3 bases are TGTGCCAGCAGTTACCGGGTTGACAGCTCCTACGAGCAGTACTTC.

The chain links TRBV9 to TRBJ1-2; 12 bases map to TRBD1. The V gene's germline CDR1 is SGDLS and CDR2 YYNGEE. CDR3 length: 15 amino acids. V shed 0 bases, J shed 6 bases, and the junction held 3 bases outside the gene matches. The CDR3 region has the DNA TGTGCCAGCAGCGTAGGGGACAGGGGGCAAGATGGCTACACCTTC. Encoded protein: CASSVGDRGQDGYTF.

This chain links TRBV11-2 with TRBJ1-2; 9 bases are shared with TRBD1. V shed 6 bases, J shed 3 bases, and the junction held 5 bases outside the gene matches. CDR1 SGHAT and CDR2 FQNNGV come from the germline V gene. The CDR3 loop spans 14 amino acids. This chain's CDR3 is CASSIGQGHYGYTF. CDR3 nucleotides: TGTGCCAGCAGTATCGGACAGGGGCACTATGGCTACACCTTC.

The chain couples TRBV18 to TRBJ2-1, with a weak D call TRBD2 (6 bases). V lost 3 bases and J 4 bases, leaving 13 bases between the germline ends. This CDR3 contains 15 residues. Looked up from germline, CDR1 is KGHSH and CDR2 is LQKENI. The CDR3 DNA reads TGTGCCAGCTCACCCGGGCGGGGCACATACAATGAGCAGTTCTTC. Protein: CASSPGRGTYNEQFF.

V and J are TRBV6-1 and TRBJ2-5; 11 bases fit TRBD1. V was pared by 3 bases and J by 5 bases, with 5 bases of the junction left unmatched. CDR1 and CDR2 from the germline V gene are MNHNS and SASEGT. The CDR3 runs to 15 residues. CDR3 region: CASSDLGTGGETQYF. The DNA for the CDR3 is TGTGCCAGCAGTGACCTCGGGACAGGGGGGGAGACCCAGTACTTC.